This TCR beta chain is from a study of early T cells in non-severe SARS-CoV-2 infection. This CDR3 region has 15 residues. CDR1 MNHEY and CDR2 SVGAGI come from the germline V gene. The TCR library protocol attached unique molecular identifiers to the individual cDNA molecules. One entry per CDR3 protein, called by TCRdb with MiXCR from the 5' RACE reads. In the table there are some 52,000 distinct CDR3 sequences, around 7.5% of which are singletons. This clonotype was observed a handful of times. The germline gene is not matched at one end of the junction; a read error may be the cause. V usage is TRBV6-5 and J usage is TRBJ1-6, with D possibly TRBD1 on 5 matching bases. This sequence was found in an adult who was a healthcare worker with PCR-confirmed SARS-CoV-2 infection or an uninfected control (not recorded which). The sample consisted of whole blood. The CDR3 bases are TGTGTCAGCACCCCAGCCGGGACCGATAATTCACCCCTCCACTTT. It specifies CVSTPAGTDNSPLHF.